This passage covers 5 T cell receptor beta chains from one sample sequenced in a study of CD8 T cells in Susac syndrome. Random-hexamer reverse transcription was applied to about 0.5 to 1 ug RNA. TCRdb re-called the immunoSEQ multiplex PCR reads through MiXCR, storing one row per CDR3 protein. The table has 110,000 to 150,000 distinct CDR3 sequences, more than 90% seen once; the top ten hold less than 0.085%. Sequenced input: CD4+ T cells from PBMCs. The receptor source for this set is a human donor with Susac syndrome.

The genes are TRBV4-1 and TRBJ1-2; 8 bases agree with TRBD1. The germline V gene has CDR1 MGHRA and CDR2 YSYEKL. The V segment lost 4 bases and the J segment 2 bases; nucleotides outside the gene matches: 6. CDR3 length equals 15 residues. Here the CDR3 reads CASSPIPGGNYGYTF. The CDR3 coding sequence is TGCGCCAGCAGCCCGATTCCAGGGGGCAACTATGGCTACACCTTC.

The rearrangement joins TRBV20-1 to TRBJ1-5; D is unresolved. The CDR3 has 13 residues. From germline, CDR1 is DFQATT and CDR2 SNEGSKA (reference sequence). V was pared by 3 bases and J by 4 bases, with 10 bases between. The CDR3 DNA follows: TGCAGTGCTAGGGTGGCAAATAATCAGCCCCAGCATTTT. Translating gives CSARVANNQPQHF.

V is TRBV7-2 and J is TRBJ2-3; a possible D gene is TRBD2 (7 bases). CDR1 is SGHTA and CDR2 is FQGNSA in the germline V gene. Trimming took off 3 bases at V and 2 bases at J, with 15 bases between the two ends. This CDR3 is built from 16 residues. The CDR3 loop is CASSFGGPGDTDTQYF. CDR3 coding DNA: TGTGCCAGCAGCTTCGGGGGGCCGGGTGACACAGATACGCAGTATTTT. The whole variable domain, remainder taken from reference TRBV7-2 and TRBJ2-3, is GAGVSQSPSNKVTEKGKDVELRCDPISGHTALYWYRQSLGQGLEFLIYFQGNSAPDKSGLPSDRFSAERTGGSVSTLTIQRTQQEDSAVYLCASSFGGPGDTDTQYFGPGTRLTVL.

V usage is TRBV6-6 and J usage is TRBJ2-2, with D possibly called TRBD1 or TRBD2 (5 bases each). Germline V lookup: CDR1 MNHNY, CDR2 SVGAGI (reference sequence). The CDR3 has 15 residues. Trimming removed 5 bases at V and 1 base at J, with 11 bases between. The chain's CDR3 is CASSAVGVNTGELFF. Here the CDR3 DNA reads TGTGCCAGCAGTGCCGTGGGGGTGAACACCGGGGAGCTGTTTTTT.

J is TRBJ2-7 and V is TRBV7-3; D is ambiguous. This CDR3 is built from 13 residues. The germline gives CDR1 SGHTA, CDR2 FQGTGA. The V and J ends lost 5 bases and 0 bases respectively, with 8 bases between them. In nucleotides, the CDR3 is TGTGCCAGCAGCGGAACCCCCTCCTACGAGCAGTACTTC. It codes for CASSGTPSYEQYF.